Here is one T cell receptor beta chain with its context. The sample comes from a study of CD8 T cells in Susac syndrome. RNA in amounts of about 0.5 to 1 ug was reverse transcribed with random hexamers. Across 54 Vbeta and 13 Jbeta, immunoSEQ multiplex PCR amplified TCR beta CDR3. TCRdb independently ran MiXCR on the immunoSEQ multiplex PCR reads; one entry per CDR3 protein. The sample shows some 190,000 distinct CDR3 sequences, about 95% of them seen only once. The CDR3 is 14 residues long. Trimming at V came to 11 bases and at J to 3 bases, leaving 11 bases not matched to a gene. Germline values: CDR1 LNHDA, CDR2 SQIVND (reference sequence). Negative isolation yielded the CD8+ and CD4+ T cells, while FACS enriched the TEMRA cells.

This chain links TRBV19 with TRBJ2-7, with TRBD1 matching over 9 bases. What was sequenced was CD4+ T cells from PBMCs. The receptor comes from a human donor in good health. In DNA form, the CDR3 reads TGTGCCTCGTCGTCCGGGACAGGGAACTACGAGCAGTACTTC. It yields the protein CASSSGTGNYEQYF. The full variable domain, completed using reference TRBV19 and TRBJ2-7, is DGGITQSPKYLFRKEGQNVTLSCEQNLNHDAMYWYRQDPGQGLRLIYYSQIVNDFQKGDIAEGYSVSREKKESFPLTVTSAQKNPTAFYLCASSSGTGNYEQYFGPGTRLTVT.